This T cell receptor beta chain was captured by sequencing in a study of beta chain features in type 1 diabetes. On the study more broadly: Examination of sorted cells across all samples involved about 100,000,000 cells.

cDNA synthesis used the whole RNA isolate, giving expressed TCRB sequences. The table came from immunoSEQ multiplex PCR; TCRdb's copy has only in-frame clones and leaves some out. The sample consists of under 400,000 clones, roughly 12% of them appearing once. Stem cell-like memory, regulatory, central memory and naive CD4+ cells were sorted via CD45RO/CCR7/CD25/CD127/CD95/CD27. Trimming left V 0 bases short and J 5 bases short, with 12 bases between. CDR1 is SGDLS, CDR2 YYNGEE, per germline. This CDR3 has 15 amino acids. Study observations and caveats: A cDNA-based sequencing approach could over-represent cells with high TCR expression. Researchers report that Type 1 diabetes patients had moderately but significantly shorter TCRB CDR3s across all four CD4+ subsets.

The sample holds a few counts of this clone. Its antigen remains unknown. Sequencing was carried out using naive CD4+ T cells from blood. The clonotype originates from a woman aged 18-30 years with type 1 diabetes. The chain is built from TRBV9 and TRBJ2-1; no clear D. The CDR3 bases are TGTGCCAGCAGCGTAGGTGTGGCGGATCACAATGAGCAGTTCTTC. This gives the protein CASSVGVADHNEQFF.